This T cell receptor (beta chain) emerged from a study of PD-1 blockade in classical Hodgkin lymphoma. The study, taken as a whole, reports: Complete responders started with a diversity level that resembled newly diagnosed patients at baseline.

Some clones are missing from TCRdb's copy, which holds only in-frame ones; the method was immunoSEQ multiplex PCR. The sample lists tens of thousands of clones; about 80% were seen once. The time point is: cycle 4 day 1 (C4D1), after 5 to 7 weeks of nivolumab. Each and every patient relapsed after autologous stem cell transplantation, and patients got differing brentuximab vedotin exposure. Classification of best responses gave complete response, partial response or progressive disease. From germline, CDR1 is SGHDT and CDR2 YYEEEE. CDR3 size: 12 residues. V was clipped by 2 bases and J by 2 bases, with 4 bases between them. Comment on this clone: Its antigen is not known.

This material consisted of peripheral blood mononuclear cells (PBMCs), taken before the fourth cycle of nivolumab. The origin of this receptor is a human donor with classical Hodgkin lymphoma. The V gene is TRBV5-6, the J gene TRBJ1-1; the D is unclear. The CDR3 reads CASSFINTEAFF. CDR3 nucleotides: TGTGCCAGCAGCTTTATTAACACTGAAGCTTTCTTT.